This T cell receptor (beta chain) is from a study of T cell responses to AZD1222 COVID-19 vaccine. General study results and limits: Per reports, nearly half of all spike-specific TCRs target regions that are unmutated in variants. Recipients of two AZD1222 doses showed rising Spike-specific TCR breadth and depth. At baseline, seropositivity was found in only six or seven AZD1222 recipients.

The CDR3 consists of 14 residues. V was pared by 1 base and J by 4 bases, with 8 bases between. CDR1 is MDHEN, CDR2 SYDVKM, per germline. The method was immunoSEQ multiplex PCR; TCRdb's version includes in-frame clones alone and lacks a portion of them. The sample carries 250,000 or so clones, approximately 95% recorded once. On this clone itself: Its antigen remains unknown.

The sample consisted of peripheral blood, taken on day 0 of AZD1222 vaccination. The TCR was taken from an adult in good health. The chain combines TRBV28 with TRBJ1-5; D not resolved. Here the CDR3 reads CASSLYPPNQPQHF. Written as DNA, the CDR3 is TGTGCCAGCAGTTTATACCCCCCAAATCAGCCCCAGCATTTT.